The present T cell receptor (beta chain) was sequenced within a study of T cell changes during pregnancy in multiple sclerosis. Libraries were prepared by immunoSEQ multiplex PCR; TCRdb keeps only in-frame clonotypes and omits some of them. The table lists about 53,000 clones, around 90% of them singletons. Germline assignment: CDR1 SNHLY and CDR2 FYNNEI. The ends lost 3 bases at V and 2 bases at J; junction bases unmatched: 4. This CDR3 comprises 15 residues. This sample comprised CD4+ T cells from peripheral blood mononuclear cells, obtained in the third trimester of pregnancy. The gene calls are TRBV2 and TRBJ1-5; 7 bases agree with TRBD1. This receptor was obtained from a female donor with multiple sclerosis, enrolled in a pregnancy study. CDR3 sequence: CASSEMGQRNQPQHF. DNA for the CDR3: TGTGCCAGCAGTGAGATGGGACAGCGCAATCAGCCCCAGCATTTT.